Following are 2 T cell receptor beta chains from one sample sequenced in a study of cytomegalovirus exposure and HLA in healthy donors (TCRdb year 2017). The library was built by means of the immunoSEQ multiplex PCR assay. Sourced from immuneACCESS, this table was stored by TCRdb with only in-frame sequences that have V and J called. A share of the clones is absent; for the studies checked, an unresolved V gene accounts for under half, and the remainder has no known explanation. The sample table lists about 89,000 clones, roughly 84% of them with a count of one. In total, the top ten clones hold around 10% of the sample. The sequencing sample was made of PBMCs. The receptor source for this set is a woman younger than 35 in good health and CMV-seropositive.

The gene calls are TRBV7-9 and TRBJ2-7; possible D gene TRBD2, 5 bases. Trimming removed 5 bases at V and 5 bases at J, with 10 bases between. From germline, CDR1 is SEHNR and CDR2 FQNEAQ (reference sequence). This CDR3 is built from 12 residues. CDR3: CASSPEEDEQYF. CDR3 coding DNA: TGTGCCAGCAGCCCCGAGGAGGACGAGCAGTACTTC.

The chain employs TRBV5-1 and TRBJ2-1; no reliable D call. The CDR3 extends over 16 amino acids. CDR1 SGHRS and CDR2 YFSETQ come from the germline V gene. Trimming took off 3 bases at V and 0 bases at J, with 13 bases between the two ends. CDR3 sequence reads: CASSYTSFSSYNEQFF. CDR3 sequence (DNA): TGCGCCAGCAGCTATACGTCCTTCAGCTCCTACAATGAGCAGTTCTTC.